The 14 T cell receptor beta chains below all came from one sample that was sequenced in a study of T cell responses to AZD1222 COVID-19 vaccine. Clones were sequenced by immunoSEQ multiplex PCR, and TCRdb holds only the in-frame ones, with some missing. The table has 150,000 or so clones, roughly 92% seen once. The sequencing used peripheral blood, collected on day 0 of AZD1222 vaccination. Receptors were obtained from an adult in good health.

CDR3 residues: CASSLVKASGYTF. The DNA of the CDR3 is TGTGCCAGCAGCTTAGTAAAAGCTAGCGGCTACACCTTC. The chain joins TRBV7-9 to TRBJ1-2; no clear D gene. The V gene's germline CDR1 is SEHNR and CDR2 FQNEAQ (reference sequence). The CDR3 covers 13 residues. V lost 1 base and J lost 8, with 11 bases in between.

The chain carries TRBV30 and TRBJ1-2; possible D gene TRBD1, 5 bases. Germline V gene data show CDR1 as GTSNPN and CDR2 as SVGIG (reference sequence). V was cut by 1 base and J by 3 bases, with 9 bases left in between. CDR3 size: 13 residues. CDR3 region: CAWSDDSYYGYTF. CDR3 DNA sequence: TGTGCCTGGAGTGACGACAGCTACTATGGCTACACCTTC.

CDR3 sequence: CASSPGIMNEQYF. CDR3 sequence (DNA): TGTGCCAGCAGCCCGGGGATTATGAACGAGCAGTACTTC. The rearrangement uses TRBV11-2 and TRBJ2-7; the D gene is possibly TRBD2 (5 bases). Germline V gives CDR1 SGHAT, CDR2 FQNNGV. Trimming removed 5 bases at V and 5 bases at J, with 13 bases between. The CDR3 spans 13 residues.

The rearrangement joins TRBV5-4 to TRBJ1-5; D remains unclear. The CDR3 sequence is 13 residues long. The ends were cut back, 0 bases at V and 2 bases at J, with 3 bases in the middle. Germline CDR1 SGHNT, CDR2 YYREEE (reference sequence). In DNA form, the CDR3 reads TGTGCCAGCAGCTTGGACGGCAATCAGCCCCAGCATTTT. Translating gives CASSLDGNQPQHF.

The rearrangement joins TRBV6-2 or TRBV6-3 to TRBJ1-4; D not resolved. This CDR3 comprises 16 residues. V shed 5 bases and J shed 7 bases, with 20 bases lying between them. Germline V gene sequence: CDR1 MNHEY, CDR2 SVGEGT. As DNA, the CDR3 is TGTGCCAGCAGTACCGGCTTTTCGGGTCTGGGTGAAAAACTGTTTTTT. Its translation: CASSTGFSGLGEKLFF.

The V call is TRBV6-5, the J call TRBJ2-6; the D is unclear. CDR3 size: 15 residues. In germline, CDR1 is MNHEY, CDR2 SVGAGI. Deletions cut 7 bases from V and 0 bases from J, with 10 bases between. The CDR3: CASKYPDSGANVLTF. The CDR3 DNA follows: TGTGCCAGCAAGTACCCGGACTCTGGGGCCAACGTCCTGACTTTC.

The rearrangement links TRBV11-2 to TRBJ2-1; TRBD2 matches at 9 bases. Per germline, CDR1 SGHAT and CDR2 FQNNGV. V lost 5 bases and J lost 8; bases outside the gene matches: 13. This CDR3 has 16 amino acids. CDR3 coding DNA: TGTGCCAGCAGCCCCGCGGGCGGGAGGGGCCGACATGAGCAGTTCTTC. The encoded protein is CASSPAGGRGRHEQFF.

The rearrangement links TRBV7-9 to TRBJ2-3, with D maybe TRBD2 (6 bases). This CDR3 is 11 amino acids long. Germline V gene data show CDR1 as SEHNR and CDR2 as FQNEAQ (reference sequence). Trimming pared 8 bases from V and 9 bases from J, leaving 12 bases between. The CDR3 DNA is TGTGCCAGCCGCGGGGTAGAGACGCAGTATTTT. Residues: CASRGVETQYF.

V gene TRBV10-3 combines with J gene TRBJ1-5; D remains ambiguous. Deletions cut 3 bases from V and 5 bases from J, with 11 bases between. This CDR3 spans 14 amino acids. Germline V gives CDR1 ENHRY, CDR2 SYGVKD. The DNA of the CDR3 is TGTGCCATCAGTGATTCGGCAGCGGATCAGCCCCAGCATTTT. It translates to CAISDSAADQPQHF.

The chain employs TRBV18 and TRBJ2-1, with D hard to call. Per the germline V gene, CDR1 is KGHSH and CDR2 is LQKENI. Trimming shortened V by 0 bases and J by 3 bases, and 6 bases separated the two germline ends. The CDR3 totals 14 residues. The chain's CDR3 is CASSPPSNYNEQFF. DNA of the CDR3: TGTGCCAGCTCACCACCATCCAACTACAATGAGCAGTTCTTC.

The CDR3 here is CASRGQFQSYEQYF. In DNA, the CDR3 is TGTGCCAGCAGGGGACAGTTCCAATCCTACGAGCAGTACTTC. The V gene is TRBV21-1, the J gene TRBJ2-7; the table's D call, TRBD1, has no DNA check behind it. TRBV21-1 is deemed a pseudogene. The length of the CDR3 is 14 residues.

The chain recombines TRBV7-9 with TRBJ1-2; perhaps TRBD1 as D (6 bases). The CDR3 has 13 residues. Trimming pared 5 bases from V and 7 bases from J, leaving 14 bases between. Germline V gene data show CDR1 as SEHNR and CDR2 as FQNEAQ (reference sequence). The CDR3 nucleotides are TGTGCCAGCAGCCTGGACAGATATAGTGGCTACACCTTC. Protein product: CASSLDRYSGYTF.

The J gene is TRBJ1-5, the V gene TRBV27; a possible D gene is TRBD1 (6 bases). The V end lost 7 bases, the J end lost 7 bases, and 14 bases lay between the germline ends. The germline CDR1 and CDR2 sequences are MNHEY and SMNVEV (reference sequence). The CDR3 is made up of 13 amino acids. The chain's CDR3 is CASKGGGGQPQHF. The CDR3 DNA follows: TGTGCCAGCAAGGGAGGGGGGGGACAGCCCCAGCATTTT.

This chain uses TRBV3-1 (or the pseudogene TRBV3-2) with TRBJ1-5; perhaps TRBD1 as D (5 bases). Looked up from germline, CDR1 is LGHDT and CDR2 is YNNKEL (reference sequence). The CDR3 totals 14 residues. Trimming took 2 bases from V and 0 from J, leaving 5 bases between them. In DNA form, the CDR3 reads TGTGCCAGCAGCCAAACAGGTAGCAATCAGCCCCAGCATTTT. Protein: CASSQTGSNQPQHF.